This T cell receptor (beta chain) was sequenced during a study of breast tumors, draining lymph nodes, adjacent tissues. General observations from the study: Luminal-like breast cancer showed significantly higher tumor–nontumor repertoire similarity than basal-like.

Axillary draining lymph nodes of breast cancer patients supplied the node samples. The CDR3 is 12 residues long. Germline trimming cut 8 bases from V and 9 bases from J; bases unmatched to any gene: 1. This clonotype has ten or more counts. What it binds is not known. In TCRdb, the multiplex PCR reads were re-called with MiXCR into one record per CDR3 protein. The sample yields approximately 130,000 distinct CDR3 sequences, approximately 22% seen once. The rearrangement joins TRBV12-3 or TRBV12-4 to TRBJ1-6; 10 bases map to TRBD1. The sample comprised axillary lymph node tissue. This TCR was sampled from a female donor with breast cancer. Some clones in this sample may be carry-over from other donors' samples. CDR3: CASGTGVSPLHF. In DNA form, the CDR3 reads TGTGCCAGCGGGACAGGGGTTTCACCCCTCCACTTT.